Listed below are T cell receptor beta chains from one sample, sequenced in a study of OX40 agonist ivuxolimab in advanced cancers. The assay was immunoSEQ multiplex PCR, and TCRdb's table has in-frame clones only and misses some. The table lists roughly 45,000 clones, about 81% of them singletons. The sequencing here drew on CD4+ or CD8+ T cells sorted from blood, taken in a trial of the OX40 agonist ivuxolimab. The origin of the receptors is an adult with an advanced solid tumor such as melanoma, head and neck, liver or kidney cancer. Each CDR3 is given with its conserved first and last residue.

TRBV18	TRBJ2-3	16	CASSPWRSTGGDTQYF
TRBV19	TRBJ1-6	12	CASSMVNSPLHF
TRBV6-9	TRBJ1-1	13	CASSSTGNTEAFF
TRBV4-1	TRBJ2-1	12	CASSLNRDEQFF
TRBV5-1	TRBJ1-2	17	CASRYGGAGPTEYGYTF
TRBV5-4	TRBJ1-3	15	CASSLGGPPGNTIYF
TRBV19	TRBJ1-5	12	CASSDYNQPQHF
TRBV18	TRBJ2-5	15	CASSPGTNLQETQYF
TRBV5-4	TRBJ2-1	13	CASSFSQGLEQFF
TRBV5-1	TRBJ2-5	13	CASSGQGQETQYF
TRBV9	TRBJ2-7	17	CASSPQTGSGIIHEQYF
TRBV5-1	TRBJ2-1	17	CASSPEPSGTPNNEQFF
TRBV5-1	TRBJ1-1	17	CASSLEGQGAFDTEAFF
TRBV6-5	TRBJ1-1	14	CASSYRRENTEAFF
TRBV5-4	TRBJ2-5	15	CASSLALQAQETQYF
TRBV7-9	TRBJ2-1	15	CAGTSGRALGNEQFF
TRBV9	TRBJ1-1	14	CASSVGPENTEAFF
TRBV5-4	TRBJ2-7	14	CASSPEGLFYEQYF
TRBV27	TRBJ1-1	15	CASRNNRGANTEAFF
TRBV5-1	TRBJ2-1	14	CASSLAAGGHEQFF
TRBV4-1	TRBJ2-3	16	CASNQSPGLILDTQYF
TRBV9	TRBJ1-1	14	CASSPSGGVAEAFF
TRBV7-2	TRBJ2-3	16	CASSLVAAPSTDTQYF
TRBV7-7	TRBJ2-3	15	CASSLGLAGADTQYF
TRBV5-1	TRBJ2-2	15	CASSTSGRGTGELFF
TRBV30	TRBJ1-2	16	CAWKRIGAAARNGYTF
TRBV19	TRBJ1-5	14	CASAGQVNNQPQHF
TRBV27	TRBJ2-7	15	CASSLSGHSSYEQYF
TRBV6-1	TRBJ2-1	14	CASIQLYTNNEQFF
TRBV9	TRBJ2-1	18	CASSVAGQGGGPYNEQFF
TRBV27	TRBJ2-1	16	CASGWIRSVGYNEQFF
TRBV7-2	TRBJ1-2	18	CASSLSGGVVDRGYGYTF
TRBV5-1	TRBJ1-1	13	CASSPSQGIEAFF
TRBV5-6	TRBJ2-7	16	CASTPGGGTAFYEQYF
TRBV4-2	TRBJ2-5	16	CASSQTGGGIQETQYF
TRBV5-4	TRBJ2-1	14	CASSLGQAGLEQFF
TRBV7-9	TRBJ2-3	14	CASSLVTSGDTQYF
TRBV25-1	TRBJ2-5	13	CASKYEGVETQYF
TRBV6-1	TRBJ1-4	16	CASSASGESANEKLFF
TRBV19	TRBJ1-5	14	CASSRSLSNQPQHF
TRBV7-9	TRBJ2-5	15	CASSLGAGGQETQYF
TRBV7-2	TRBJ2-1	17	CASSLDSPFSSYNEQFF
TRBV9	TRBJ1-2	16	CASSALTGLGHYGYTF
TRBV5-1	TRBJ2-2	16	CASSLAGTANTGELFF
TRBV5-1	TRBJ2-5	15	CASSVSGTAEETQYF
TRBV30	TRBJ2-7	17	CAWTDGIRARTSYEQYF
TRBV6-6	TRBJ2-7	14	CASRDLLGVDEQYF
TRBV6-1	TRBJ2-5	13	CASWDGYQETQYF
TRBV4-1	TRBJ2-7	14	CASSQDDSQYEQYF
TRBV4-3	TRBJ1-2	15	CASSPPHTGNYGYTF
TRBV7-9	TRBJ2-7	15	CASSLWTESTYEQYF
TRBV5-1	TRBJ1-3	14	CASSMFYSGNTIYF
TRBV7-6	TRBJ1-3	15	CASSLGYGSGNTIYF
TRBV7-2	TRBJ2-7	14	CASSLAGVQYEQYF
TRBV2	TRBJ1-2	16	CASSVYVRAHNYGYTF
TRBV18	TRBJ2-2	16	CASSPRRDRENGELFF
TRBV10-3	TRBJ2-1	17	CAISEDRGLAVNNEQFF
TRBV2	TRBJ2-1	16	CASIRSREFSYNEQFF
TRBV12-5	TRBJ2-1	14	CASGSGTGSDEQFF
TRBV10-1	TRBJ1-5	12	CASSVNNQPQHF